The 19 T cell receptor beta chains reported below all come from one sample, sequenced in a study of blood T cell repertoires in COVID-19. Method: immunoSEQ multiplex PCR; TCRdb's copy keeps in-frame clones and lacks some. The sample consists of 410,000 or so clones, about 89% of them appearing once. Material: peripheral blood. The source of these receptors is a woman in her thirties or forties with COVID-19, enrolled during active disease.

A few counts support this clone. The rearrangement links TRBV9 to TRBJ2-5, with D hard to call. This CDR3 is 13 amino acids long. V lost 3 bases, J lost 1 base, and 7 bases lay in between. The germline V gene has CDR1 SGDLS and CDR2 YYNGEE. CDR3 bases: TGTGCCAGCAGCGCATCAGTCCAAGAGACCCAGTACTTC. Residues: CASSASVQETQYF.

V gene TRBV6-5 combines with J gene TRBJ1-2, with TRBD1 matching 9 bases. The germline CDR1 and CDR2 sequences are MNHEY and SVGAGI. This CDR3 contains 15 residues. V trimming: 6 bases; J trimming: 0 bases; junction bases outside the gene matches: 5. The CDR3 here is CASSADRGTNYGYTF. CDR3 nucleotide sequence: TGTGCCAGCAGCGCGGACAGGGGCACTAACTATGGCTACACCTTC.

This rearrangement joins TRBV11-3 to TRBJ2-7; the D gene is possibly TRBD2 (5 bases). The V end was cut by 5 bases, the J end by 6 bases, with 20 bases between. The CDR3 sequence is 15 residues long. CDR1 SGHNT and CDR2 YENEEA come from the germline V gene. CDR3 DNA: TGTGCCAGCAGCCTCGACGGGGATCTACGCACCGAGCAGTACTTC. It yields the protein CASSLDGDLRTEQYF.

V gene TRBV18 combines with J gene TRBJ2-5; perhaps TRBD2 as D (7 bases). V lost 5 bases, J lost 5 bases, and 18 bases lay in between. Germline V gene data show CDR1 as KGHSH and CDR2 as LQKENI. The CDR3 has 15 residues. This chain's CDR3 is CASSSRGGDRETQYF. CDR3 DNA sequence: TGTGCCAGCTCATCAAGGGGGGGCGACCGGGAGACCCAGTACTTC.

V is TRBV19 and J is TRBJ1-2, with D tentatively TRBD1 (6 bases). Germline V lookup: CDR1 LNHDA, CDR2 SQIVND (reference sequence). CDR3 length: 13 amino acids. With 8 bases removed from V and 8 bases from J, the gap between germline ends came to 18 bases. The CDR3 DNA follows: TGTGCCAGTTTATCGGGACCAGGGGAGGGCTACACCTTC. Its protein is CASLSGPGEGYTF.

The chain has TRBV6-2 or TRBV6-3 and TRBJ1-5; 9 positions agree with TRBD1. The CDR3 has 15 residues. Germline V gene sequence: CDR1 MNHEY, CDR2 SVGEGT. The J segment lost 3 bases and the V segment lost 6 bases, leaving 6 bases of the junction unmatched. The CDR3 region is CASSLDRGVNQPQHF. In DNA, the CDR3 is TGTGCCAGCAGCCTAGACAGGGGGGTCAATCAGCCCCAGCATTTT.

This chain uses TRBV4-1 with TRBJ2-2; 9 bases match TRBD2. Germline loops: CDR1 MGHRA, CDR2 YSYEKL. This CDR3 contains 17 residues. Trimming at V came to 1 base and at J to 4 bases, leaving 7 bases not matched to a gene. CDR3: CASSQAGVAGVTGELFF. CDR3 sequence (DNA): TGCGCCAGCAGCCAAGCCGGGGTAGCGGGAGTCACCGGGGAGCTGTTTTTT.

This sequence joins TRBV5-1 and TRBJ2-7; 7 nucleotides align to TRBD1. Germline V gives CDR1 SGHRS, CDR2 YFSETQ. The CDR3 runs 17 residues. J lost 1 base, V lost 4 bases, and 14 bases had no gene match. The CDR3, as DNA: TGCGCCAGCAGCCTAATCCCCCCGGGACAGCGGTCCTACGAGCAGTACTTC. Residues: CASSLIPPGQRSYEQYF.

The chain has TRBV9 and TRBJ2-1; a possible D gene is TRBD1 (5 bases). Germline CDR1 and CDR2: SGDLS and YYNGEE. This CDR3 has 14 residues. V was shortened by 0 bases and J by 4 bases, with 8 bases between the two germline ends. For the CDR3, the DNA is TGTGCCAGCAGCGTAGAAACAGGATACAATGAGCAGTTCTTC. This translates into CASSVETGYNEQFF.

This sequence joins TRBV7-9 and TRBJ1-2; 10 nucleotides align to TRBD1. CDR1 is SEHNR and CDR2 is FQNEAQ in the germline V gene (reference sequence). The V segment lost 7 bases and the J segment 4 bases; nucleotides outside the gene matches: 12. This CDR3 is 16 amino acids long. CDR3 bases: TGTGCCAGCATCCCCGGGACAGGGGACCACCCCTATGGCTACACCTTC. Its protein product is CASIPGTGDHPYGYTF.

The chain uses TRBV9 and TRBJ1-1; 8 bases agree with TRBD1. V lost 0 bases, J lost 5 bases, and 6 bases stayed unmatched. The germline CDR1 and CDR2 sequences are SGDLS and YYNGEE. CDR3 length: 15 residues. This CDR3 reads CASSVAPGGRTEAFF. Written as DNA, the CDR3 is TGTGCCAGCAGCGTAGCGCCAGGGGGCAGAACTGAAGCTTTCTTT.

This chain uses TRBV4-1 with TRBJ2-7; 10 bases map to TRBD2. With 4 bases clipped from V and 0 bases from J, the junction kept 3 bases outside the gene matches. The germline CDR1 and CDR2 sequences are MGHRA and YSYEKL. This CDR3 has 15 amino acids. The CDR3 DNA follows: TGCGCCAGCAGCCTAGGACTAGCGGCCTCCTACGAGCAGTACTTC. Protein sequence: CASSLGLAASYEQYF.

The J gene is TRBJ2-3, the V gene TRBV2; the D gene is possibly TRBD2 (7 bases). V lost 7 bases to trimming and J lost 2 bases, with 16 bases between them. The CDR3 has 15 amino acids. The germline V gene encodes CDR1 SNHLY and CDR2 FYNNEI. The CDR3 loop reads CASTLRGALTDTQYF. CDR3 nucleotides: TGTGCCAGCACCTTACGGGGGGCCCTCACAGATACGCAGTATTTT.

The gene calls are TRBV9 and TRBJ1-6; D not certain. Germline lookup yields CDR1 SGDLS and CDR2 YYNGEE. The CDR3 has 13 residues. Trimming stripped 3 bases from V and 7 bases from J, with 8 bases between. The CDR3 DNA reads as TGTGCCAGCAGCGCTGACGGGAATTCACCCCTCCACTTT. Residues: CASSADGNSPLHF.

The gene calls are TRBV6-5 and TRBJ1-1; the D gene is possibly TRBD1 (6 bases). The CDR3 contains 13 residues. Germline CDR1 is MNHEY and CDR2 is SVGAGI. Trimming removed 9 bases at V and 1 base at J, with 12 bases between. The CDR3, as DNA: TGTGCCAGTCGGGACACGACGAACACTGAAGCTTTCTTT. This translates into CASRDTTNTEAFF.

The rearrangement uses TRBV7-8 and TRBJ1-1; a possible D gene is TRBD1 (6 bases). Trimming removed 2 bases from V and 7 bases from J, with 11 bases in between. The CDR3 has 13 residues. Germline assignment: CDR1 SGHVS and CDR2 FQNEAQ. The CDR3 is CASSLRGMGEAFF. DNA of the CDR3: TGTGCCAGCAGCTTAAGGGGGATGGGTGAAGCTTTCTTT.

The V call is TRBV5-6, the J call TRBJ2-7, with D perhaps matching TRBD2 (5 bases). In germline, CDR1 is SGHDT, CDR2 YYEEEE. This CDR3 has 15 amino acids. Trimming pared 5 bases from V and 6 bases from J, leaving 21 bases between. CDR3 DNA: TGTGCCAGCAGTACCCTTAGATATAGGAGCGGCGAGCAGTACTTC. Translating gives CASSTLRYRSGEQYF. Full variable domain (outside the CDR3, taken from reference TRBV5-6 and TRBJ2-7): DAGVTQSPTHLIKTRGQQVTLRCSPKSGHDTVSWYQQALGQGPQFIFQYYEEEERQRGNFPDRFSGHQFPNYSSELNVNALLLGDSALYLCASSTLRYRSGEQYFGPGTRLTVT.

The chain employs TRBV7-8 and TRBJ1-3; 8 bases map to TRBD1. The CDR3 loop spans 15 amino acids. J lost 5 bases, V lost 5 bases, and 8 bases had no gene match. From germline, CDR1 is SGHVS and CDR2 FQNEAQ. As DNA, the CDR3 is TGTGCCAGCAGCGACGAGGGACAGGACCGAAACACCATATATTTT. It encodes CASSDEGQDRNTIYF.

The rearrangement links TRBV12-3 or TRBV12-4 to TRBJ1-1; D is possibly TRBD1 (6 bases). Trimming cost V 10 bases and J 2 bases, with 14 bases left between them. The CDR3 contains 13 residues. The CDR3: CATRRGGNTEAFF. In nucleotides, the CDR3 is TGTGCCACCCGACGGGGGGGCAACACTGAAGCTTTCTTT.